The sequence of this T cell receptor (beta chain) was determined in a study of T-cell reconstitution after alpha-beta-depleted transplantation in children. This clonotype was detected only a few times. TCRbeta library construction was performed incorporating unique molecular identifiers. TCRdb used MiXCR to reprocess the PCR reads, holding one entry per CDR3 protein. The sample carries over 300,000 distinct CDR3 sequences, approximately 10% recorded once. The V gene's germline CDR1 is MNHEY and CDR2 SVGEGT. CDR3 length: 15 residues. V was pared by 2 bases and J by 7 bases, with 5 bases of the junction left unmatched.

This clonotype originated in a human donor who donated a stem cell graft to a child with acute lymphoblastic leukemia. The gene calls are TRBV6-2 or TRBV6-3 and TRBJ2-1; 10 bases are shared with TRBD2. The source was PBMCs from the stem cell graft donor, collected from the stem cell graft. The CDR3 is CASSYDQRGGNEQFF. The CDR3 nucleotides read TGTGCCAGCAGTTACGACCAGCGGGGGGGGAATGAGCAGTTCTTC.